This entry features one TCR beta chain sequence. Measured with immunoSEQ multiplex PCR; TCRdb has only the in-frame clones, and not every one. The sample has approximately 35,000 clones, approximately 90% seen once. This record comes from a study of T cell changes during pregnancy in multiple sclerosis. Per the germline V gene, CDR1 is SGDLS and CDR2 is YYNGEE. V shed 4 bases, J shed 0 bases, and the junction held 7 bases outside the gene matches. The length of the CDR3 is 16 residues. The V and J genes are TRBV9 and TRBJ2-3; TRBD2 matches at 8 bases. This specimen was CD4+ T cells from peripheral blood mononuclear cells, taken after pregnancy. This clonotype was obtained from a female donor in good health, enrolled as a control in a pregnancy study. In DNA, the CDR3 is TGTGCCAGCAGCTCCTTAGCGGGGATAAGCACAGATACGCAGTATTTT. It encodes CASSSLAGISTDTQYF.